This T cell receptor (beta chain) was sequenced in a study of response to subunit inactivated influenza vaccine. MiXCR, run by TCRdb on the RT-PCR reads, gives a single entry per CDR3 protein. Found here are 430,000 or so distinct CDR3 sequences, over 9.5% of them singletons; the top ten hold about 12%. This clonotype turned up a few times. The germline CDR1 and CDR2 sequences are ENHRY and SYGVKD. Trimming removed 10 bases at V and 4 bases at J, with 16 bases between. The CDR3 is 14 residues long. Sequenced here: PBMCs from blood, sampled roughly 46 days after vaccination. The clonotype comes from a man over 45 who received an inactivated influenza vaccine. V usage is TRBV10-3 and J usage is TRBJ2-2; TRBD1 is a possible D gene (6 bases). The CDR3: CATQRGGATGELFF. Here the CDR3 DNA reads TGTGCCACCCAGAGAGGGGGTGCCACCGGGGAGCTGTTTTTT.